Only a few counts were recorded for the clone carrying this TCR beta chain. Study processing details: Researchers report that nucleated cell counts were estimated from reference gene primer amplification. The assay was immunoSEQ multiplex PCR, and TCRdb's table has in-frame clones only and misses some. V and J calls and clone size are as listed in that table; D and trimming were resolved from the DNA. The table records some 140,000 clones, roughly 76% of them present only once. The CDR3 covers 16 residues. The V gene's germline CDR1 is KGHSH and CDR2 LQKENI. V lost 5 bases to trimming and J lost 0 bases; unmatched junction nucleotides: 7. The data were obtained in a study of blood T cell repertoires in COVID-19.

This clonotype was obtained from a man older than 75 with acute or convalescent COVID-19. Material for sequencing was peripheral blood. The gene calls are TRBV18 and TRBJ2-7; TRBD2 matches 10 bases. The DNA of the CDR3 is TGTGCCAGCTCAAGCTCTAGCGGGGGAAGCTCCTACGAGCAGTACTTC. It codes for CASSSSSGGSSYEQYF.